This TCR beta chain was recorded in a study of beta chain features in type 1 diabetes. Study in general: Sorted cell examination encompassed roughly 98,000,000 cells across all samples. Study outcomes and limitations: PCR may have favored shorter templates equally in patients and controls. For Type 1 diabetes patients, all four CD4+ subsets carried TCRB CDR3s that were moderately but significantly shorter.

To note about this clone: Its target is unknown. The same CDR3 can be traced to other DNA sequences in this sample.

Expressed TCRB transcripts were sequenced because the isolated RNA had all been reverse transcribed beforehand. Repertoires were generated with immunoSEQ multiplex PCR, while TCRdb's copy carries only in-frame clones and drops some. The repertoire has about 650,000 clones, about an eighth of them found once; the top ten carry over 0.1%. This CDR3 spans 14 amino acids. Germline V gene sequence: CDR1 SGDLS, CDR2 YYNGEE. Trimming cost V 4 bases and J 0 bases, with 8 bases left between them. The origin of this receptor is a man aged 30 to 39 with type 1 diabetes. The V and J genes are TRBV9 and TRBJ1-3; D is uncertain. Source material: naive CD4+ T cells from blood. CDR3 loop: CASSPQVSGNTIYF. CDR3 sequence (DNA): TGTGCCAGCAGCCCCCAGGTCTCTGGAAACACCATATATTTT. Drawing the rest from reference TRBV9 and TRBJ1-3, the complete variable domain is DSGVTQTPKHLITATGQRVTLRCSPRSGDLSVYWYQQSLDQGLQFLIQYYNGEERAKGNILERFSAQQFPDLHSELNLSSLELGDSALYFCASSPQVSGNTIYFGEGSWLTVV.